This entry concerns a single T cell receptor (beta chain). This sample is drawn from a study of blood T cell repertoires in COVID-19. As for the study in general: The cDNA or gDNA used as material had been derived from T cells, B-cell-depleted T cells, or PBMCs.

Donors of Cohort 3 who recovered were those that had two negative PCRs, clearance, or symptom resolution. Original methodology: Nucleated cell number was recorded as an estimate derived from reference gene primer amplification. Clones were sequenced by immunoSEQ multiplex PCR, and TCRdb holds only the in-frame ones, with some missing. That table supplies the V and J calls and clone size; D and trimming were determined from the DNA. The sample has roughly 400,000 clones, around 90% seen once. This CDR3 comprises 15 residues. V was pared by 3 bases and J by 1 base, with 13 bases between. Per germline, CDR1 SGHRS and CDR2 YFSETQ.

The source material was PBMCs or T cells enriched from blood (not recorded which). The source is a man younger than 30 who had recovered from COVID-19. The chain employs TRBV5-1 and TRBJ2-5, with a weak D call TRBD2 (6 bases). The CDR3 reads CASSSNPGLQETQYF. CDR3 DNA: TGCGCCAGCAGCTCAAATCCGGGACTCCAAGAGACCCAGTACTTC. Full variable domain (outside the CDR3, taken from reference TRBV5-1 and TRBJ2-5): KAGVTQTPRYLIKTRGQQVTLSCSPISGHRSVSWYQQTPGQGLQFLFEYFSETQRNKGNFPGRFSGRQFSNSRSEMNVSTLELGDSALYLCASSSNPGLQETQYFGPGTRLLVL.